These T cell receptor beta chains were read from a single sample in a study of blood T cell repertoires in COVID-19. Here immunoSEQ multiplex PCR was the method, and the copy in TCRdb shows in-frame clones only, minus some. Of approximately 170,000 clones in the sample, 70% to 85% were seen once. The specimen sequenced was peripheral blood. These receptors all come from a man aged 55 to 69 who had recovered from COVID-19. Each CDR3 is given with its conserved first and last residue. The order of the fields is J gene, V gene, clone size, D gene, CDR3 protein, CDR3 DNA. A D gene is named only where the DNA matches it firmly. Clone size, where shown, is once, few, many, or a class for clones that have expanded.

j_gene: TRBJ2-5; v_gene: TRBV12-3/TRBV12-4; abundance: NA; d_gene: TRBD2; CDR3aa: CASKRAGVETQYF; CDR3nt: TGTGCCAGCAAGCGAGCGGGGGTTGAGACCCAGTACTTC
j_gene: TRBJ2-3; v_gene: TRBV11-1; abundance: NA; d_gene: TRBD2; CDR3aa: CASSDRTSGDTQYF; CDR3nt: TGTGCCAGCAGCGATAGGACTAGCGGCGATACGCAGTATTTT
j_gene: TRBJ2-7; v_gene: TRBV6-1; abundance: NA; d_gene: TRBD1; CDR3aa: CASSEEEGQGSEQYF; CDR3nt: TGTGCCAGCAGTGAAGAAGAGGGACAGGGAAGCGAGCAGTACTTC
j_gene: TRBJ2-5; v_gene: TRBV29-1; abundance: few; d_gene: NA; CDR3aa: CSSRDLRQETQYF; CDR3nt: TGCAGCTCCCGGGACTTACGACAAGAGACCCAGTACTTC
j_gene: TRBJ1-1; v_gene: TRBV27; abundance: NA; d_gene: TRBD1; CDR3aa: CASRWTGAVNTEAFF; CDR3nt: TGTGCCAGCAGGTGGACAGGGGCGGTGAACACTGAAGCTTTCTTT
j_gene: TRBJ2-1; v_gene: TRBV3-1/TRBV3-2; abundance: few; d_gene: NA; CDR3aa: CASSQAGIYNEQFF; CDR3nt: TGTGCCAGCAGCCAAGCGGGGATTTACAATGAGCAGTTCTTC
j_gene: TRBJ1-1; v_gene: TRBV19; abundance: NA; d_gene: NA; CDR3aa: CASSIKTQVTEAFF; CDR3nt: TGTGCCAGTAGTATTAAGACGCAGGTCACTGAAGCTTTCTTT
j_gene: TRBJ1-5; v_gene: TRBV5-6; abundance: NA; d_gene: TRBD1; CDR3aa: CASTSWDRVSQPQHF; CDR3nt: TGTGCCAGCACCTCCTGGGACAGGGTGTCTCAGCCCCAGCATTTT
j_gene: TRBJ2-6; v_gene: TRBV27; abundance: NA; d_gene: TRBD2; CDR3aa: CASRGGSGANVLTF; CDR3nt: TGTGCCAGCCGGGGGGGGAGTGGGGCCAACGTCCTGACTTTC
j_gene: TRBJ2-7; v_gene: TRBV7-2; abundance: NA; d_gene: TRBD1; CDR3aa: CASSLPSGDRGYEQYF; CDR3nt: TGTGCCAGCAGCTTACCCAGCGGGGACAGGGGTTACGAGCAGTACTTC
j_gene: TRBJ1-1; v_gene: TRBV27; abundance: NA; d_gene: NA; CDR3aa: CASSPQTELNTEAFF; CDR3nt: TGTGCCAGCAGTCCACAGACAGAGTTGAACACTGAAGCTTTCTTT
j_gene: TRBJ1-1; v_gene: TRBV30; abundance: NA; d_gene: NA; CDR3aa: CAWSDVSGTEAFF; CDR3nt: TGTGCCTGGAGTGACGTCTCAGGGACTGAAGCTTTCTTT
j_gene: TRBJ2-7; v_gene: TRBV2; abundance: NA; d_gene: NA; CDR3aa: CASMGLATSYEQYF; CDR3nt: TGTGCCAGCATGGGTCTAGCGACCTCCTACGAGCAGTACTTC
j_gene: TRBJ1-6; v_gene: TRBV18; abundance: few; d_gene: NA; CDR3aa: CASSPQATGLNSPLHF; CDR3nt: TGTGCCAGCTCACCACAGGCCACAGGTCTTAATTCACCCCTCCACTTT
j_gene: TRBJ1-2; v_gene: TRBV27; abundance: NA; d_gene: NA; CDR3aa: CASSSGNYGYTF; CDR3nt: TGTGCCAGCAGTTCAGGGAACTATGGCTACACCTTC
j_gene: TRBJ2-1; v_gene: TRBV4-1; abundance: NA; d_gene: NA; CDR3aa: CASSQPSRPSVYNEQFF; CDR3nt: TGCGCCAGCAGCCAACCCTCCCGGCCTAGCGTCTACAATGAGCAGTTCTTC
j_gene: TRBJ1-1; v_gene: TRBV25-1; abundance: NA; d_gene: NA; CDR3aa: CASWRGANTEAFF; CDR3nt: TGTGCCAGCTGGCGCGGGGCGAACACTGAAGCTTTCTTT
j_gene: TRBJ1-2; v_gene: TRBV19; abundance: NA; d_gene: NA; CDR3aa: CASREQGSWGYTF; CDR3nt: TGTGCCAGTAGAGAACAGGGATCTTGGGGCTACACCTTC
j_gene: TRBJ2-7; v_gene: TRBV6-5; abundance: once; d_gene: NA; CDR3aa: CASSYTTGGPYEQYF; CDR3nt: TGTGCCAGCAGTTACACCACTGGGGGCCCCTACGAGCAGTACTTC
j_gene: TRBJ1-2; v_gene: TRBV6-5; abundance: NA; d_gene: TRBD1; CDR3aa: CASRGQGSLGYTF; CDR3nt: TGTGCCAGCAGGGGACAGGGTAGTTTAGGCTACACCTTC
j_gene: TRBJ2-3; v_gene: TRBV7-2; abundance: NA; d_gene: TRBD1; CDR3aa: CASSPGTGNGGRGGTQYF; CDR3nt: TGTGCCAGCAGCCCAGGGACAGGGAATGGTGGACGAGGCGGTACGCAGTATTTT
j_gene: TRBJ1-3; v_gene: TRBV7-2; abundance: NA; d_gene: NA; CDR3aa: CASSEESSGNTIYF; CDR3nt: TGTGCCAGCAGCGAGGAGAGCTCTGGAAACACCATATATTTT
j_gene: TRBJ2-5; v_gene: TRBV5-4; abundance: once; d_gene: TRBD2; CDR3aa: CASSLAERGVGQETQYF; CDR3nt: TGTGCCAGCAGCTTGGCCGAGCGGGGGGTCGGTCAAGAGACCCAGTACTTC
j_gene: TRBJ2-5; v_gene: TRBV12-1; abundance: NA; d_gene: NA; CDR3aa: CASSTSRLVETQYF; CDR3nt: TGTGCCAGCAGCACCTCACGGCTAGTAGAGACCCAGTACTTC
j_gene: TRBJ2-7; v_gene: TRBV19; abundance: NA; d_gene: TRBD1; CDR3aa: CASSGTGGAYEQYF; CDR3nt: TGTGCCAGTAGTGGGACAGGGGGGGCCTACGAGCAGTACTTC
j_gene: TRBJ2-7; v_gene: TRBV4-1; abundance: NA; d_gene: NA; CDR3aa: CASSQDPGTRIYEQYF; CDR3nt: TGCGCCAGCAGCCAGGACCCCGGGACACGGATCTACGAGCAGTACTTC
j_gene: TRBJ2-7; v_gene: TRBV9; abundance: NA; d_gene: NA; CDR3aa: CASSPRTENYEQYF; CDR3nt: TGTGCCAGCAGCCCCCGGACAGAAAACTACGAGCAGTACTTC
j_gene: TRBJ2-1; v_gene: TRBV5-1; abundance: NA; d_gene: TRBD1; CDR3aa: CASSLGQGKDEQFF; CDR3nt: TGCGCCAGCAGCCTTGGACAGGGGAAGGATGAGCAGTTCTTC
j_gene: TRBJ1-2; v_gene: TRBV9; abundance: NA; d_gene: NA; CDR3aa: CASSVGPGLDGYTF; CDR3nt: TGTGCCAGCAGCGTAGGTCCGGGTTTGGATGGCTACACCTTC
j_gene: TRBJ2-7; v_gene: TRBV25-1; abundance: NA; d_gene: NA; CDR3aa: CASSEGQLNYEQYF; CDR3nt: TGTGCCAGCAGTGAAGGGCAGCTAAACTACGAGCAGTACTTC
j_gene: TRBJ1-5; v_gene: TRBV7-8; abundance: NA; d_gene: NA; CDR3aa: CASSLLDSFGQPQHF; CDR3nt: TGTGCCAGCAGCCTGCTAGACTCTTTCGGTCAGCCCCAGCATTTT
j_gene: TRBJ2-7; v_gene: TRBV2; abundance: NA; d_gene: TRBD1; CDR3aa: CASSTGDRGLYEQYF; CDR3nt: TGTGCCAGCAGCACCGGGGACAGGGGCTTGTACGAGCAGTACTTC
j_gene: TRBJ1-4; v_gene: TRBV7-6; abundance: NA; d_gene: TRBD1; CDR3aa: CASSSTTGGPNEKLFF; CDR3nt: TGTGCCAGCAGCTCGACGACAGGGGGCCCGAATGAAAAACTGTTTTTT
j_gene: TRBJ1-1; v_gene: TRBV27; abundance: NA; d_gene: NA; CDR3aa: CASSPLKRNTEAFF; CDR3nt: TGTGCCAGCAGTCCCCTAAAACGGAACACTGAAGCTTTCTTT
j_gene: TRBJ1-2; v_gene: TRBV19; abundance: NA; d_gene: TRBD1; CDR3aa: CASSMGQGLYGYTF; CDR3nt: TGTGCCAGTAGTATGGGACAGGGGCTCTATGGCTACACCTTC
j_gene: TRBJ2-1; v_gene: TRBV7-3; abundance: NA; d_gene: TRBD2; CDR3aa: CASSSNSGGFYNEQFF; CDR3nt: TGTGCCAGCAGCAGCAATAGCGGGGGGTTCTACAATGAGCAGTTCTTC
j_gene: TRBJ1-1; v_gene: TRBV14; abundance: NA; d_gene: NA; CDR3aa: CASSGRSPGGTEAFF; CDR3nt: TGTGCCAGCAGCGGCCGGAGCCCCGGAGGTACTGAAGCTTTCTTT
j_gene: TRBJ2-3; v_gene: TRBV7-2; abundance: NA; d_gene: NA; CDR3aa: CASEDPDTQYF; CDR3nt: TGTGCCAGTGAGGATCCAGATACGCAGTATTTT
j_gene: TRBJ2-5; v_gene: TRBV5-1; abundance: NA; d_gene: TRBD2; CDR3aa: CASGTSGETQYF; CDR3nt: TGCGCCAGTGGGACTAGCGGGGAGACCCAGTACTTC
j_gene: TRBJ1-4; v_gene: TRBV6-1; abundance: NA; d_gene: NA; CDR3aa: CASSEGGRVNEKLFF; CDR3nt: TGTGCCAGCAGTGAAGGTGGCAGGGTGAATGAAAAACTGTTTTTT
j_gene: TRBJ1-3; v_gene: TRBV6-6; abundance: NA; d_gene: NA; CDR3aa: CASASTGGIDTIYF; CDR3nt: TGTGCCAGCGCAAGTACGGGGGGAATAGACACCATATATTTT
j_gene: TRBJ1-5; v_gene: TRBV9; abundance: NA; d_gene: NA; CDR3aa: CASSVAGNNQPQHF; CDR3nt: TGTGCCAGCAGCGTAGCGGGTAACAATCAGCCCCAGCATTTT
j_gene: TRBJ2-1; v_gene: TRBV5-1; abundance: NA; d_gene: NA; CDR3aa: CASSQRQYNEQFF; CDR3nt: TGCGCCAGCAGCCAAAGACAGTACAATGAGCAGTTCTTC
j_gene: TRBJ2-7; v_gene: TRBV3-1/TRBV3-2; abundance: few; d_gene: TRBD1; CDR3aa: CASSQGTGFYEQYF; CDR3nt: TGTGCCAGCAGCCAAGGGACAGGCTTCTACGAGCAGTACTTC
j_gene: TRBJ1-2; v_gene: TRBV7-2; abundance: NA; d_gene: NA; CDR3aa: CASSLEPGDIYGYTF; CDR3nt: TGTGCCAGCAGCTTAGAGCCCGGGGACATCTATGGCTACACCTTC
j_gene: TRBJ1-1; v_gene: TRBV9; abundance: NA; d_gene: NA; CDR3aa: CASSGGGLQEAFF; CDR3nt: TGTGCCAGCAGCGGGGGGGGACTCCAAGAAGCTTTCTTT
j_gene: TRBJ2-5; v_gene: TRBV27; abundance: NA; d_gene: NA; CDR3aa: CASSSSEGWETQYF; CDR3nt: TGTGCCAGCAGTTCGTCAGAGGGTTGGGAGACCCAGTACTTC
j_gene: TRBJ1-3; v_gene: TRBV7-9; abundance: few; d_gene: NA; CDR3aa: CASSPRQDGNTIYF; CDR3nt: TGTGCCAGCAGCCCGAGACAGGATGGAAACACCATATATTTT
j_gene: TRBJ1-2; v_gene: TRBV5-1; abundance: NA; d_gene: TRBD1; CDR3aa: CASSLTTGTGSAGYTF; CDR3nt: TGCGCCAGCAGCTTAACAACCGGGACAGGGTCTGCTGGCTACACCTTC
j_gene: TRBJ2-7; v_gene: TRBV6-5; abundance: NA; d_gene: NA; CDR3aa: CASTAQGYEQYF; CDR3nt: TGTGCCAGCACGGCCCAGGGGTACGAGCAGTACTTC
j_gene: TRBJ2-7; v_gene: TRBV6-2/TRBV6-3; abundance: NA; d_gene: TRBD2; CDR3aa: CASTPAGVNEQYF; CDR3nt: TGTGCCAGCACCCCCGCGGGGGTCAACGAGCAGTACTTC
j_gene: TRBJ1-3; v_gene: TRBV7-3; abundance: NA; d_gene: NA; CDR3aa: CASSASPGNTIYF; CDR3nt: TGTGCCAGCAGCGCGTCTCCTGGAAACACCATATATTTT